This TCR beta chain is from a study of metastatic and nonmetastatic thyroid tumors. Across the study: The study looked at repertoires side by side in blood and in tumor or nodule tissue from malignant and benign thyroid patients.

Study conclusions and caveats: Compared with benign nodules, malignant thyroid tumors were reported to have significantly higher TCR beta diversity in both blood and tumor.

CDR3 size: 13 residues. Germline V gives CDR1 ENHRY, CDR2 SYGVKD. V lost 5 bases, J lost 6 bases, and 12 bases lay in between. TCRdb ran MiXCR on the PCR reads. Found here are 85,000 to 95,000 clones, 15% of them singletons; the top ten hold roughly 3.9%. Every patient was untreated before thyroid surgery. Ten or more counts support this clone. What it binds is not known. The TCR sequence derives from a female donor with papillary thyroid cancer or a benign thyroid nodule (not recorded which). Some clones in this sample may be carry-over from other donors' samples. The genes are TRBV10-3 and TRBJ2-3; D is ambiguous. The sequenced sample consisted of blood. The CDR3 protein is CAISTLWGDTQYF. CDR3 coding DNA: TGTGCCATCAGTACCCTCTGGGGTGATACGCAGTATTTT.